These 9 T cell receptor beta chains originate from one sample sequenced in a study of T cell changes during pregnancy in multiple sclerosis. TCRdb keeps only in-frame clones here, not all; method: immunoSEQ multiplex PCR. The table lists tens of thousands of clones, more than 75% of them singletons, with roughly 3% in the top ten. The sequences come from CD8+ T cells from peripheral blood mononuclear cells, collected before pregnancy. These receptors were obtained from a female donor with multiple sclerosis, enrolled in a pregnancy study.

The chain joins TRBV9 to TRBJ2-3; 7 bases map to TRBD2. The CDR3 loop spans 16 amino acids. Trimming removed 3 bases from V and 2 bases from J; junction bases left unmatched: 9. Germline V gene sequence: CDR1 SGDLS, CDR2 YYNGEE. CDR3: CASSGSRLALTDTQYF. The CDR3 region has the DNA TGTGCCAGCAGCGGTTCCCGACTAGCCCTCACAGATACGCAGTATTTT.

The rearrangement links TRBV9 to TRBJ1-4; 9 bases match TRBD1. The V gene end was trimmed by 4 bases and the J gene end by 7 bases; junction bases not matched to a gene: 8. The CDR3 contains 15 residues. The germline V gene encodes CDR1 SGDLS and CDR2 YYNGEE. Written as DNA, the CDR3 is TGTGCCAGCAGCCCCTCCGGGACAGGGACTGAAAAACTGTTTTTT. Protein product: CASSPSGTGTEKLFF.

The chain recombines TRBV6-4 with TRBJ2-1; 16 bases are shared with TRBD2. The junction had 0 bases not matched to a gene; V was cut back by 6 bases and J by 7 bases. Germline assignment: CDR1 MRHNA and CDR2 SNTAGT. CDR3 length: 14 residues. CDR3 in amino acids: CASRGLAGGNEQFF. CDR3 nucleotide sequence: TGTGCCAGCAGGGGACTAGCGGGGGGGAATGAGCAGTTCTTC.

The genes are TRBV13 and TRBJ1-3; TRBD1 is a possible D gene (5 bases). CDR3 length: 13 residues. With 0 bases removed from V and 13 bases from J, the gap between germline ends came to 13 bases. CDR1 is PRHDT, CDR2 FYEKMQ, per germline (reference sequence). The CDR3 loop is CASSLGRGESIYF. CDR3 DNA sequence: TGTGCCAGCAGCTTAGGCCGGGGGGAATCGATATATTTT.

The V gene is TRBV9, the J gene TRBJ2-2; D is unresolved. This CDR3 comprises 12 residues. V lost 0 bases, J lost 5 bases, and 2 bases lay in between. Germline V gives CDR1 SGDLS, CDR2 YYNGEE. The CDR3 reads CASSVVTGELFF. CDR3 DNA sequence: TGTGCCAGCAGCGTAGTAACCGGGGAGCTGTTTTTT.

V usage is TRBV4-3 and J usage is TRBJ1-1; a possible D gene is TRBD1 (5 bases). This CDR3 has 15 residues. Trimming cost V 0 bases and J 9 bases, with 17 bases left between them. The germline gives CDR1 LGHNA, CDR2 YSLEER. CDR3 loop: CASSQDWGTGDQAFF. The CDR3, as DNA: TGCGCCAGCAGCCAAGATTGGGGGACGGGAGACCAAGCTTTCTTT.

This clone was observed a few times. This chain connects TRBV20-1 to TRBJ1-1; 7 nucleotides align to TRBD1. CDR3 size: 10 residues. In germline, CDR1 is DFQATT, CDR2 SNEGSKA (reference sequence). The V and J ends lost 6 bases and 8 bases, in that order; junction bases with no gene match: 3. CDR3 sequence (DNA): TGCAGTGCCGGGGGACAGGAAGCTTTCTTT. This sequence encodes CSAGGQEAFF.

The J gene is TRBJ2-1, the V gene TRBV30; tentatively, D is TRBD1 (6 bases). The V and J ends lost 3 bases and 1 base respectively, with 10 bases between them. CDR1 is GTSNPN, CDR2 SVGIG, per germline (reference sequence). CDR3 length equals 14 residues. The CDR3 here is CAWRETGSYNEQFF. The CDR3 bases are TGTGCCTGGAGGGAGACAGGATCCTACAATGAGCAGTTCTTC.

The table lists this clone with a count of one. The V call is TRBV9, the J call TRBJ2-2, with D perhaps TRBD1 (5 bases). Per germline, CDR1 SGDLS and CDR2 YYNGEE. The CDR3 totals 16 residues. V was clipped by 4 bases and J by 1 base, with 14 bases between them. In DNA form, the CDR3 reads TGTGCCAGCAGCACTCCCGTACAGGAGAACACCGGGGAGCTGTTTTTT. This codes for CASSTPVQENTGELFF.